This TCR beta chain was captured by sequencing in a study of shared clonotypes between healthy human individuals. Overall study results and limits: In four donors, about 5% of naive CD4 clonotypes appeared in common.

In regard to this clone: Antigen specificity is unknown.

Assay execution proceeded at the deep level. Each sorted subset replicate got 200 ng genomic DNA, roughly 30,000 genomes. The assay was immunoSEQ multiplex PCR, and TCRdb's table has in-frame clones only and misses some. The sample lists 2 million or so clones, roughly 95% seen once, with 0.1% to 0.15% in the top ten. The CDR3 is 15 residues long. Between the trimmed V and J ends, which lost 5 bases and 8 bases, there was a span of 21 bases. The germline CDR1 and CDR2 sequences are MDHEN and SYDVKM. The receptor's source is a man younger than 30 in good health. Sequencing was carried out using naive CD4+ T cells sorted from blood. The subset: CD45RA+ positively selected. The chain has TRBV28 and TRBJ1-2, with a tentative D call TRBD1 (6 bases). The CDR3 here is CASSPGGQPQRGYTF. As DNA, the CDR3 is TGTGCCAGCAGTCCTGGGGGGCAGCCCCAGAGAGGCTACACCTTC.